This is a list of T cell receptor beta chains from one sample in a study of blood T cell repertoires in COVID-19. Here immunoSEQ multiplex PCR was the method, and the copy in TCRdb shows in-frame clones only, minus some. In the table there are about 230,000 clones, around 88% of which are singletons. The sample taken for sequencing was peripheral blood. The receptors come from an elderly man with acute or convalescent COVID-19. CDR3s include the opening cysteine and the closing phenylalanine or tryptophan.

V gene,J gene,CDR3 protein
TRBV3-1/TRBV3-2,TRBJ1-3,CASSRSRRAGNTIYF
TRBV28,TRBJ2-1,CASSQGQSSYNEQFF
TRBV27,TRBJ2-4,CASSPGLPNLAKNIQYF
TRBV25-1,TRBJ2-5,CASRNRDNWETQYF
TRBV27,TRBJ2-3,CASRLGGQGFTDTQYF
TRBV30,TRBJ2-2,CAWSPLSGLTGELFF
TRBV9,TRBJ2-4,CASSATGAVKNIQYF
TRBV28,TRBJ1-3,CASREALRGNTIYF
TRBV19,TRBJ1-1,CASSKGQGATTEAFF
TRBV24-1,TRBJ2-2,CATRSASSNTGELFF
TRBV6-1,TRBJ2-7,CASSEGGQGAQEQYF
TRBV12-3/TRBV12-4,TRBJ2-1,CASSLAGVDEQFF
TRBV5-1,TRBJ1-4,CASSLQGFATNEKLFF
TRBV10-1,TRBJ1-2,CAIPYRDRGLGYTF
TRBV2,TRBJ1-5,CASRRQGRGNQPQHF
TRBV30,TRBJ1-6,CAWRTGSNSYNSPLHF
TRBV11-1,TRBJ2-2,CASSYERPSSGELFF
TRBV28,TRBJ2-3,CASSARKAPDTQYF
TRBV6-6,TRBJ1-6,CASRTANSPLHF
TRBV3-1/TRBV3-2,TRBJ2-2,CASSQEVLAGVANTGELFF
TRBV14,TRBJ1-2,CASSQAEGSGYGYTF
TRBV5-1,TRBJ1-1,CASSLGAGGTEAFF
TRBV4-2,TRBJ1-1,CASSPDWLSGEAFF
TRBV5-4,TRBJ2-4,CASHPAGGNIQYF
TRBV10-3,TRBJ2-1,CAIQEQGALIGEQFF
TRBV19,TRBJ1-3,CASSTDGQGAIRSGNTIYF
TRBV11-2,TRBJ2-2,CASSSRTGGIGELFF
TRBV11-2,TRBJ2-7,CASSLGLAGGEQYF
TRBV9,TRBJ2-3,CASSVSGYTDTQYF
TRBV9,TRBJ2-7,CASSVGQVPYEQYF
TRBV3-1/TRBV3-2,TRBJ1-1,CASSQVLGALTEAFF
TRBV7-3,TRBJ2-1,CASSLAPGTSGYNEQFF
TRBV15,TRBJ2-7,CATSTRDRPYEQYF
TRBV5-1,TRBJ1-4,CASRRDSEKLFF
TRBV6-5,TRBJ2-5,CASSFYGGSTQYF
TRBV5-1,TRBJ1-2,CASSLDKAVAGYTF
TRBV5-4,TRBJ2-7,CASSLGNRVGTYEQYF
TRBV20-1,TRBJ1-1,CSASGPWAGFF
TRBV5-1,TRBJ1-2,CASSLDRNYGYTF
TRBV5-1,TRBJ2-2,CASSLGLAAAGELFF
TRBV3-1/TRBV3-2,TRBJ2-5,CASSQDGTAGWETQYF
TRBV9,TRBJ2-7,CASSVIQTGGYEQYF
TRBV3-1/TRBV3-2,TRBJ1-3,CASSHGDRAGNTIYF
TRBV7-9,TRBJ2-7,CASSLETTEQYF
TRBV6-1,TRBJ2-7,CASSEVWGGGTYSYEQYF
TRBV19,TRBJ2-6,CASRPTGARAGANVLTF
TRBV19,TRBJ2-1,CASMRTSGDLYNEQFF
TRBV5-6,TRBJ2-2,CASSLLGDLAGELFF
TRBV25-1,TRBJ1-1,CASSRQGANTEAFF
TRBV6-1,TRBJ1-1,CASRTGTSNTEAFF
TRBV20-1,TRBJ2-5,CSASNSQETQYF
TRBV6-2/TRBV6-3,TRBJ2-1,CASSYLVAGDEQFF
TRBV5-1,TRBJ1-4,CASSLGFRPATNEKLFF
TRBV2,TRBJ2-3,CASSGGTASTDTQYF
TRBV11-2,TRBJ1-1,CASSLFGGNTEAFF
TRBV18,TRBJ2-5,CASSPTPGETQYF